These 20 T cell receptor beta chains originate from one sample sequenced in a study of blood T cell repertoires in COVID-19 (TCRdb year 2020). The method behind the library was the immunoSEQ multiplex PCR assay. The table was pulled from immuneACCESS by TCRdb, which kept in-frame rearrangements only. Such tables lose some clones; where checked, under half of the loss comes from unresolved V genes, and the rest has no known cause. In all, the sample holds about 380,000 clones, and around 84% of those were seen once. The biggest ten clones account for 3% to 4% of the sample. What was sequenced was peripheral blood. Receptor source: a young woman with acute or convalescent COVID-19.

This rearrangement joins TRBV7-3 to TRBJ1-1; a weak D match, TRBD1 (6 bases). V lost 4 bases to trimming and J lost 6 bases, with 12 bases between them. The CDR3 has 13 amino acids. Germline V lookup: CDR1 SGHTA, CDR2 FQGTGA. CDR3 residues: CASSSYQGSEAFF. The CDR3 DNA reads TGTGCCAGCAGCTCATATCAGGGGTCTGAAGCTTTCTTT.

The chain employs TRBV28 and TRBJ2-3; 7 bases agree with TRBD2. J lost 2 bases, V lost 6 bases, and 2 bases had no gene match. The V gene's germline CDR1 is MDHEN and CDR2 SYDVKM. This CDR3 spans 13 amino acids. CDR3 residues: CASRGGLTDTQYF. The DNA for the CDR3 is TGTGCCAGCAGGGGAGGGCTCACAGATACGCAGTATTTT.

This chain uses TRBV5-1 with TRBJ1-2, with 9 bases that match TRBD1. The germline CDR1 and CDR2 sequences are SGHRS and YFSETQ. Trimming took 3 bases from V and 4 from J; bases not matched to a gene: 7. This CDR3 region has 15 residues. The CDR3 DNA sequence: TGCGCCAGCAGCTCCCGGACAGGGGTGGGCTATGGCTACACCTTC. Protein sequence: CASSSRTGVGYGYTF.

The chain couples TRBV27 to TRBJ1-5, with a tentative D call TRBD1 (6 bases). Per the germline V gene, CDR1 is MNHEY and CDR2 is SMNVEV (reference sequence). The CDR3 contains 14 residues. V was pared by 6 bases and J by 3 bases, with 12 bases between. The CDR3 here is CASSWGGPNQPQHF. The CDR3 bases are TGTGCCAGCAGCTGGGGGGGGCCCAATCAGCCCCAGCATTTT.

The chain is built from TRBV19 and TRBJ2-1; weak D call: TRBD1 (6 bases). V was trimmed by 3 bases and J by 13 bases, leaving 16 bases between them. CDR1 LNHDA and CDR2 SQIVND come from the germline V gene (reference sequence). The CDR3 is 13 residues long. The CDR3 reads CASSMTPGHLQFF. The CDR3 DNA follows: TGTGCCAGTAGTATGACTCCGGGACACCTACAGTTCTTC.

The chain couples TRBV28 to TRBJ1-4, with 7 bases that match TRBD1. J was trimmed by 6 bases and V by 5 bases; bases with no gene match: 15. There are 17 residues in the CDR3. From germline, CDR1 is MDHEN and CDR2 SYDVKM. The CDR3 sequence: CASSVTGYSLTDEKLFF. The CDR3 DNA sequence: TGTGCCAGCAGTGTGACAGGGTATTCTCTCACTGATGAAAAACTGTTTTTT.

The gene calls are TRBV28 and TRBJ1-4; D ambiguous. Germline lookup yields CDR1 MDHEN and CDR2 SYDVKM. The CDR3 length is 13 residues. V was cut by 6 bases and J by 6 bases, with 11 bases left in between. The CDR3 DNA reads TGTGCCAGCAGGGGGTTCGGGGATGAAAAACTGTTTTTT. This sequence encodes CASRGFGDEKLFF.

V usage is TRBV3-1 (or the pseudogene TRBV3-2) and J usage is TRBJ2-7, with TRBD2 matching 9 bases. After removal of 1 base from V and 12 bases from J, the junction contained 1 base not matched to a gene. CDR3 length: 11 amino acids. The germline CDR1 and CDR2 sequences are LGHDT and YNNKEL (reference sequence). CDR3 coding DNA: TGTGCCAGCAGCCAAGGGACTAGCGCGTACTTC. Protein sequence: CASSQGTSAYF.

In this sample, this clone turned up a few times. The chain couples TRBV6-2 or TRBV6-3 to TRBJ2-7; D remains ambiguous. The CDR3 has 13 residues. V gave up 6 bases and J gave up 6 bases, with 15 bases separating them. The germline V gene encodes CDR1 MNHEY and CDR2 SVGEGT. In DNA, the CDR3 is TGTGCCAGCAGCAACGCAACTCCTCTCGAGCAGTACTTC. Its translation: CASSNATPLEQYF.

This clone has just one count. The chain joins TRBV28 to TRBJ1-2; D unclear. Deletions cut 10 bases from V and 6 bases from J, with 15 bases between. The CDR3 covers 12 residues. Germline V gene data show CDR1 as MDHEN and CDR2 as SYDVKM. The chain's CDR3 is CATLRQDHGYTF. In DNA form, the CDR3 reads TGTGCCACCCTCAGGCAGGATCATGGCTACACCTTC.

This sequence joins TRBV9 and TRBJ1-4; D gene unclear. The CDR3 consists of 14 residues. The germline V gene encodes CDR1 SGDLS and CDR2 YYNGEE. V shed 2 bases and J shed 5 bases, with 10 bases lying between them. CDR3 loop: CASSVWAENEKLFF. CDR3 coding DNA: TGTGCCAGCAGCGTTTGGGCAGAGAATGAAAAACTGTTTTTT. Complete variable domain (other parts from reference TRBV9 and TRBJ1-4): DSGVTQTPKHLITATGQRVTLRCSPRSGDLSVYWYQQSLDQGLQFLIQYYNGEERAKGNILERFSAQQFPDLHSELNLSSLELGDSALYFCASSVWAENEKLFFGSGTQLSVL.

The chain uses TRBV2 and TRBJ2-2; D possibly corresponds to TRBD1 (5 bases). The CDR3 is 15 amino acids. Trimming left V 4 bases short and J 1 base short, with 10 bases between. Germline values: CDR1 SNHLY, CDR2 FYNNEI. In DNA form, the CDR3 reads TGTGCCAGCAGTGGTCCAGGGCGGAACACCGGGGAGCTGTTTTTT. As protein: CASSGPGRNTGELFF.

The chain recombines TRBV6-6 with TRBJ2-2, with unresolved D. Germline CDR1 is MNHNY and CDR2 is SVGAGI (reference sequence). CDR3 size: 13 residues. The germline V and J ends were trimmed by 2 bases and 6 bases, with 7 bases remaining between them. Here the CDR3 reads CASSYAVPGELFF. The CDR3 nucleotides read TGTGCCAGCAGTTACGCGGTTCCCGGGGAGCTGTTTTTT.

V and J are TRBV11-3 and TRBJ2-5; 8 bases line up with TRBD1. CDR3 length equals 15 residues. V dropped 4 bases and J dropped 5; count of bases not matched to a gene: 9. Germline V gene data show CDR1 as SGHNT and CDR2 as YENEEA. Here the CDR3 reads CASSSKTGVRETQYF. CDR3 DNA sequence: TGTGCCAGCAGCTCAAAGACAGGGGTTCGTGAGACCCAGTACTTC.

This sequence joins TRBV3-1 (or the pseudogene TRBV3-2) and TRBJ1-2; TRBD1 might be the D (6 bases). Germline V gene data show CDR1 as LGHDT and CDR2 as YNNKEL (reference sequence). V was pared by 3 bases and J by 3 bases, with 8 bases between. The CDR3 has 13 residues. The chain's CDR3 is CASSQDSHYGYTF. The CDR3 DNA is TGTGCCAGCAGCCAGGACAGTCACTATGGCTACACCTTC.

The V call is TRBV2, the J call TRBJ1-4; no clear D gene. V lost 3 bases to trimming and J lost 0 bases, with 8 bases between them. Germline V gives CDR1 SNHLY, CDR2 FYNNEI. CDR3 length: 15 amino acids. Here the CDR3 DNA reads TGTGCCAGCAGTGAGAGAATTGCAACTAATGAAAAACTGTTTTTT. This translates into CASSERIATNEKLFF. The full variable domain, completed using reference TRBV2 and TRBJ1-4, is EPEVTQTPSHQVTQMGQEVILRCVPISNHLYFYWYRQILGQKVEFLVSFYNNEISEKSEIFDDQFSVERPDGSNFTLKIRSTKLEDSAMYFCASSERIATNEKLFFGSGTQLSVL.

Of note for this clone: This same CDR3 is encoded by further DNA sequences in the sample. This chain links TRBV28 with TRBJ1-1, with D tentatively TRBD1 (6 bases). With 5 bases removed from V and 0 bases from J, the gap between germline ends came to 10 bases. The germline CDR1 and CDR2 sequences are MDHEN and SYDVKM. There are 14 residues in the CDR3. CDR3 in amino acids: CASSLGQLNTEAFF. CDR3 nucleotide sequence: TGTGCCAGCAGTCTTGGACAGCTGAACACTGAAGCTTTCTTT.

This clone was picked up one time. The chain is built from TRBV24-1 and TRBJ2-1; 7 bases fit TRBD2. J gave up 5 bases and V 4 bases, and 7 bases lay outside the gene matches. The CDR3 is 15 amino acids. Germline CDR1 and CDR2: KGHDR and SFDVKD. CDR3 region: CATSESGTTNNEQFF. The DNA for the CDR3 is TGTGCCACCAGTGAGTCCGGGACTACCAACAATGAGCAGTTCTTC.

This sequence joins TRBV2 and TRBJ1-1; D might be TRBD1 (5 bases). Per germline, CDR1 SNHLY and CDR2 FYNNEI. CDR3 length equals 13 residues. The V end lost 8 bases, the J end lost 4 bases, and 14 bases lay between the germline ends. CDR3 nucleotides: TGTGCCAGCCTTCAGGGTTTAGTCACTGAAGCTTTCTTT. Translated, it gives CASLQGLVTEAFF. Based on the CDR3 plus reference TRBV2 and TRBJ1-1, the full variable domain is EPEVTQTPSHQVTQMGQEVILRCVPISNHLYFYWYRQILGQKVEFLVSFYNNEISEKSEIFDDQFSVERPDGSNFTLKIRSTKLEDSAMYFCASLQGLVTEAFFGQGTRLTVV.

This chain connects TRBV10-2 to TRBJ1-1; 7 nucleotides align to TRBD1. V shed 8 bases, J shed 1 base, and the junction held 7 bases outside the gene matches. There are 14 residues in the CDR3. The germline V gene has CDR1 WSHSY and CDR2 SAAADI. The CDR3 loop is CASWKGQKNTEAFF. In DNA, the CDR3 is TGCGCCAGCTGGAAGGGACAGAAGAACACTGAAGCTTTCTTT.